This T cell receptor (beta chain) stems from a study of cytomegalovirus exposure and HLA in healthy donors. Study-level results: Later analysis suggested links between common viral pathogens and several top significant clusters.

CDR1 MDHEN and CDR2 SYDVKM come from the germline V gene. The V end was cut by 3 bases, the J end by 0 bases, with 7 bases between. This CDR3 has 14 amino acids. In the case of this clone: Its antigen is undetermined.

This PCR relied on a set of 60 Vbeta primers and 13 Jbeta primers. Sequenced by immunoSEQ multiplex PCR; TCRdb stores in-frame clones only, minus some. The data contain 200,000 or so clones, approximately 80% of them singletons. Sequencing used PBMCs. This TCR came from a man aged 30 to 45 in good health and CMV-seronegative. This chain links TRBV28 with TRBJ2-3; no clear D gene. CDR3 coding DNA: TGTGCCAGCAGTTTGGCTTTCAGCACAGATACGCAGTATTTT. It encodes CASSLAFSTDTQYF.